This T cell receptor (beta chain) comes out of a study of HIV-infected patients and healthy controls (dated by TCRdb to the mid-2010s). About the full investigation: CD4 counts rose modestly but significantly in 14 of 16 patients after three months of therapy, yet stayed below normal ranges. CD8 counts did not change consistently during early therapy, while the CD4:CD8 ratio increased slightly. After a further year of therapy, viral load was undetectable in all patients, having already become undetectable in about 70% of the 16 patients by the second bleed. Patients exhibited no overall T-cell lymphocytopenia, and total CDR3 counts per chain were not significantly different from those of controls. The study asked whether deep sequencing of the TCR repertoire from small blood samples of HIV patients could detect immune perturbation and reconstitution.

This clonotype was observed at least ten times. The antigen it recognizes is unknown. Nothing much larger sits one base from this clone, and base qualities are not available. The CDR3 holds 14 amino acids from the cysteine to the phenylalanine. CDR3 DNA is the only sequence kept; it has 42 bases, read in frame from the first base. From V the trimming removes 3 bases and from J it removes 4 bases, while the gene matches leave 2 bases of the junction unaccounted for. CDR1 and CDR2 (SNHLY, FYNNEI) derive from the germline V gene. Whole blood was used without fractionating the cells, so the repertoire represented all peripheral T cells without sorting. For RNA extraction, a roughly 2.7 ml sample of peripheral blood was drawn into Tempus tubes. The study enrolled HIV-infected adults who had not yet received antiretroviral therapy and were about to begin treatment, and it processed the first sixteen eligible patients. Patients were deemed ineligible for enrollment if they had febrile or AIDS-related illness, tumors, hepatitis B or C coinfection, immunomodulatory therapy, recent vaccination or treatment interruptions. Residual genomic DNA was removed with the TURBO-DNase kit and globin mRNA was depleted with GLOBINclear. The study collected pretreatment blood from HIV-infected patients just before antiretroviral therapy was started.

Around 510 ng RNA was reverse transcribed with SuperScript III using primers against the alpha and beta constant regions. Alpha and beta chain libraries were generated separately via chain-specific third strand synthesis with multiplexing indices. In the protocol, all rearrangements within a chain were amplified with a single primer pair so that primer bias was avoided, and molecular barcodes were added to each cDNA molecule. T4 RNA Ligase 1 joined purified cDNA to a 5' RACE adapter that carried a random hexamer and the SP2 sequencing primer site. With slow temperature ramps used to favor optimal annealing, second strand synthesis was primed from the SP2 site with Phusion polymerase. Each molecule's 12-nucleotide barcode consisted of two random hexamer sequences, both added before amplification and joined together. P5 and P7 adapter elements plus a second index were added in a short first PCR, which was followed by a roughly 21-cycle amplification PCR with P5s and P7 primers. The libraries went through around 26 PCR cycles in total, were quantified on a Qubit, were sized on a Bioanalyzer, and were diluted to roughly 4 nM. Sequencing of the normalized libraries was done on an Illumina MiSeq using 2 x 250 paired-end kits. Into approximately 9.3 ul Tris-Cl, the reverse transcription reactions were eluted following cleanup on MinElute columns. The adapter ligations were run for 23 hours at 16 degrees C, and AMPure XP beads at a 1:1 ratio were afterwards used to clean them. As for the authors' bioinformatics: A modified Decombinator processed the demultiplexed FASTQ files and output V, J, insert and barcode information. Sequences that shared a barcode but differed from the dominant sequence were treated as errors and discarded, and barcodes were clustered at Levenshtein distance 3 and counted to estimate the original cDNA molecules. Downstream analyses used R packages ineq, vegan, igraph and RCytoscape, with IMGT nomenclature and CDR3 definitions. The authors computed V gene usage over distinct sequences and counted each TCR a single time to avoid skew from clonal expansion. Within a donor, similarity networks joined unique CDR3 amino acid sequences in every case where two of them were separated by a single Levenshtein edit. Published HIV-specific CDR3s (approximately 90 alpha, 702 beta) and CMV-specific CDR3s (13 alpha, around 250 beta) were compiled and searched for in the repertoires. It was shown by random subsampling to size-matched repertoires that the decreased diversity of patients was not caused by their lower sequence numbers. TCRdb cleaned the public reads at Q25 with fastp, built clones with MiXCR and kept in-frame beta chains. Each CDR3 protein appears once, grouped with its most common genes and DNA. The V and J calls reflect TCRdb's pipeline rather than the authors' work. For this sample there are several thousand distinct CDR3 sequences; 8% to 9.5% appear just once. Jointly, the top ten make up almost 35% of the sample.

Results the study describes overall, beyond this receptor: Mean usage differed significantly between HIV-infected patients and controls for eight alpha and eight beta V genes. MAIT cell alpha-chain CDR3s were found at high frequency in healthy controls but were severely depleted in HIV+ repertoires. During therapy, a significant decrease in frequency was seen for HIV-associated CDR3s, whereas no significant change was found for CMV-associated CDR3s, although most of them became more frequent. In size-matched repertoire data, the apparent post-therapy recovery of the Gini index in HIV-infected patients was not replicated. Comparisons were complicated by unequal numbers of distinct sequences between patients and controls, and rare events from HIV-infected data were overweighted by size-matching. Only sixteen HIV-infected individuals were processed, which the authors considered a major limit on how widely the findings apply. Both the Jaccard index and the count of highly shared sequences showed that healthy controls shared more CDR3s between individuals than HIV+ patients did. Healthy control repertoires showed roughly threefold more distinct CDR3s and higher Shannon diversity than untreated HIV+ repertoires. The observed differences in diversity could not be explained by the slight differences in age and sex profiles between the study cohorts. Alpha-beta chain pairing was not determined in the samples. In the study, no determination of donor HLA types was made. HIV-infected repertoires had significantly higher mean Gini indices than controls, possibly reflecting oligoclonality. The dynamics of distinct T-cell subpopulations could not be separated, and sequencing depth was restricted, because whole blood was used.

The starting material was blood, obtained before antiretroviral therapy. The chain is assembled from TRBV2 and TRBJ2-1; TRBD2 lines up with 8 middle nucleotides. This clonotype originated in an adult with HIV infection. The donor label of this sample is uncertain. The bases are TGTGCCAGCAGTGAGACTAGCGTTTACAATGAGCAGTTCTTC. Its product reads: CASSETSVYNEQFF.